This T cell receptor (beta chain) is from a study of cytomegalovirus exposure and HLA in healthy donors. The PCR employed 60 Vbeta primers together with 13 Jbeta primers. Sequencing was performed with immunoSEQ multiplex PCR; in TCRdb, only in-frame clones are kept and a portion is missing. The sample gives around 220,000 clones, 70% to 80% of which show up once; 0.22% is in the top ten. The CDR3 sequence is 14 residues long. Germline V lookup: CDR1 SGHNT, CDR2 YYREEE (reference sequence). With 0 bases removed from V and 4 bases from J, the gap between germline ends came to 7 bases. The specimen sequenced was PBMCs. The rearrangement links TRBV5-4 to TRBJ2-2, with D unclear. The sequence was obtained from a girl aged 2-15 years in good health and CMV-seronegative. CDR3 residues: CASSLEGGTGELFF. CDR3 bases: TGTGCCAGCAGCTTGGAAGGCGGCACCGGGGAGCTGTTTTTT.